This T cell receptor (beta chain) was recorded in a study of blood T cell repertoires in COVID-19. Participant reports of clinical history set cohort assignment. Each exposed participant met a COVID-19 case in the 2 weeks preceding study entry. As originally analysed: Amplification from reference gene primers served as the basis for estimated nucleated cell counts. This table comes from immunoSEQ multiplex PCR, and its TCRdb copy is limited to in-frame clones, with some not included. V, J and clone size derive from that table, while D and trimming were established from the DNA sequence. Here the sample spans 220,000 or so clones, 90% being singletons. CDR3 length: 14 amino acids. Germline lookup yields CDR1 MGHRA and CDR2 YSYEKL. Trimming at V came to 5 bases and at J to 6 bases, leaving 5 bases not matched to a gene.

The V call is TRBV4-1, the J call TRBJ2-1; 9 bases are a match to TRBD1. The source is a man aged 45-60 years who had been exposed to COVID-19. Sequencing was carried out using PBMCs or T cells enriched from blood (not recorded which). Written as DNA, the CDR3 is TGCGCCAGCAGCGCCCAGGGACAGGGCAATGAGCAGTTCTTC. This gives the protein CASSAQGQGNEQFF.